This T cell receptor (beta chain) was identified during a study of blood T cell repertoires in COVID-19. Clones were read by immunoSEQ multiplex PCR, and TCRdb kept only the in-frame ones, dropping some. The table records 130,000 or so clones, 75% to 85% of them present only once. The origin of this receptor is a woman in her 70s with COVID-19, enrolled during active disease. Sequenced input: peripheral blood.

This chain's CDR3 is CASRVGLLRGTTDTQYF. DNA for the CDR3: TGCGCCAGCCGAGTAGGACTCCTAAGGGGGACCACAGATACGCAGTATTTT. The chain links TRBV5-1 to TRBJ2-3; D is possibly TRBD1 (6 bases). Germline-derived CDR1 and CDR2 are SGHRS and YFSETQ. The CDR3 contains 17 residues. Trimming took 7 bases from V and 2 from J, leaving 23 bases between them.